Listed here are 24 T cell receptor beta chains from one sample, sequenced in a study of shared clonotypes between healthy human individuals. TCRdb's copy holds only in-frame clones and misses some; the assay was immunoSEQ multiplex PCR. The data hold about 2.1 million clones, with roughly 91% observed a single time. Naive CD8 cells were CD45RO-negative, positively selected for CCR7, excluding terminally differentiated effector memory CD45RA+ cells. The sample comprised naive CD8+ T cells from PBMCs. All receptors derive from a man aged 18 to 29 in good health. Some clones in this sample may be carry-over from other donors' samples.

This clone came up once. The chain joins TRBV4-1 to TRBJ1-2; 8 bases are a match to TRBD1. V was clipped by 1 base and J by 5 bases; unmatched bases: 6. Per germline, CDR1 MGHRA and CDR2 YSYEKL. The CDR3 length is 15 residues. CDR3 protein: CASSQAGGDGYGYTF. Here the CDR3 DNA reads TGCGCCAGCAGCCAAGCAGGGGGCGATGGGTATGGCTACACCTTC.

This clone appeared once. Other DNA sequences within the sample encode an identical CDR3. The chain carries TRBV28 and TRBJ2-7; 12 bases agree with TRBD2. Germline V gene sequence: CDR1 MDHEN, CDR2 SYDVKM. CDR3 length: 14 residues. V trimming: 3 bases; J trimming: 5 bases; junction bases outside the gene matches: 2. The CDR3 nucleotides read TGTGCCAGCAGTTTGACTAGCGGGAGTCACGAGCAGTACTTC. Its protein product is CASSLTSGSHEQYF.

The genes are TRBV4-2 and TRBJ2-3; D is uncertain. The CDR3 has 12 residues. V was shortened by 4 bases and J by 5 bases, with 7 bases between the two germline ends. CDR1 and CDR2 from the germline V gene are LGHNA and YNFKEQ. This chain's CDR3 is CASSRRGDTQYF. The CDR3 DNA follows: TGTGCCAGCAGCCGCAGAGGAGATACGCAGTATTTT.

The chain combines TRBV2 with TRBJ1-5; D remains unclear. The V gene's germline CDR1 is SNHLY and CDR2 FYNNEI. V lost 6 bases and J 2 bases, leaving 11 bases between the germline ends. The CDR3 loop spans 14 amino acids. The CDR3 reads CASRVEVGNQPQHF. CDR3 nucleotide sequence: TGTGCCAGCAGGGTTGAGGTAGGCAATCAGCCCCAGCATTTT.

This clone was recorded only once. The genes are TRBV27 and TRBJ2-7; no clear D. Germline CDR1 is MNHEY and CDR2 is SMNVEV (reference sequence). Trimming pared 7 bases from V and 6 bases from J, leaving 13 bases between. This CDR3 has 12 amino acids. The CDR3 region is CASTGTLGEQYF. The CDR3 DNA is TGTGCCAGCACCGGCACTCTCGGCGAGCAGTACTTC.

This clone was seen only a few times. This rearrangement joins TRBV4-2 to TRBJ2-4; a weak D match, TRBD2 (5 bases). V lost 0 bases and J lost 0, with 15 bases in between. CDR3 length equals 18 residues. Germline V gene sequence: CDR1 LGHNA, CDR2 YNFKEQ. CDR3 protein: CASSQDGVLVLAKNIQYF. In DNA form, the CDR3 reads TGTGCCAGCAGCCAAGACGGGGTGCTGGTACTAGCCAAAAACATTCAGTACTTC.

CDR3 amino acids: CASSQVNEQFF. The CDR3 coding sequence is TGTGCCAGCAGCCAAGTGAATGAGCAGTTCTTC. This rearrangement joins TRBV14 to TRBJ2-1; no firm D call. This CDR3 comprises 11 residues. CDR1 and CDR2 (germline): SGHDN, FVKESK. Trimming shortened V by 1 base and J by 7 bases, and 2 bases separated the two germline ends.

V usage is TRBV5-4 and J usage is TRBJ1-1, with TRBD1 matching over 9 bases. The germline V gene has CDR1 SGHNT and CDR2 YYREEE (reference sequence). V gave up 9 bases and J gave up 4 bases; unmatched junction bases: 10. The CDR3 is 14 residues long. CDR3 residues: CATGETGGVTEAFF. CDR3 DNA sequence: TGTGCCACCGGGGAAACAGGGGGCGTCACTGAAGCTTTCTTT.

This sequence joins TRBV19 and TRBJ2-2; D is unclear. V was pared by 8 bases and J by 3 bases, with 13 bases between. This CDR3 is built from 14 residues. CDR1 is LNHDA and CDR2 is SQIVND in the germline V gene (reference sequence). The DNA for the CDR3 is TGTGCCAGTCACGCCACGGGTCACACCGGGGAGCTGTTTTTT. It specifies CASHATGHTGELFF.

The J gene is TRBJ2-5, the V gene TRBV7-9; a weak D match, TRBD2 (5 bases). This CDR3 spans 15 amino acids. Trimming removed 0 bases at V and 1 base at J, with 9 bases between. The germline V gene has CDR1 SEHNR and CDR2 FQNEAQ (reference sequence). The CDR3 sequence is CASSLARDFQETQYF. CDR3 nucleotides: TGTGCCAGCAGCTTAGCCCGGGATTTCCAAGAGACCCAGTACTTC.

The chain links TRBV10-3 to TRBJ1-3, with 9 nucleotides matching TRBD1. The CDR3 consists of 14 residues. With 8 bases clipped from V and 2 bases from J, the junction kept 4 bases outside the gene matches. Germline loops: CDR1 ENHRY, CDR2 SYGVKD. The CDR3 DNA follows: TGTGCCATCGGAGACAGGGGGACTGGAAACACCATATATTTT. Translated: CAIGDRGTGNTIYF.

The chain recombines TRBV4-1 with TRBJ1-2, with D unclear. The V end lost 1 base, the J end lost 4 bases, and 16 bases lay between the germline ends. Germline V gives CDR1 MGHRA, CDR2 YSYEKL. The CDR3 is 16 amino acids. The CDR3 spells CASSQGAAGGGYGYTF. The DNA of the CDR3 is TGCGCCAGCAGCCAAGGGGCAGCGGGCGGTGGCTATGGCTACACCTTC.

The gene calls are TRBV7-9 and TRBJ1-4; D possibly corresponds to TRBD1 (6 bases). This CDR3 is 14 amino acids long. V lost 5 bases and J lost 6, with 13 bases in between. Germline V gene lookup returns CDR1 SEHNR and CDR2 FQNEAQ (reference sequence). The CDR3 sequence: CASSARTDYEKLFF. The CDR3 DNA reads as TGTGCCAGCAGCGCCCGGACAGATTATGAAAAACTGTTTTTT.

The chain joins TRBV28 to TRBJ2-7; D is possibly TRBD1 (6 bases). CDR3 length: 16 residues. Trimming took 2 bases from V and 1 from J, leaving 15 bases between them. The germline gives CDR1 MDHEN, CDR2 SYDVKM. CDR3 bases: TGTGCCAGCAGTTTAGAGGGGGTCCCGCGGTCCTACGAGCAGTACTTC. Its translation: CASSLEGVPRSYEQYF.

A remark on this clone: This CDR3 is also generated by other DNA sequences in the sample. The gene calls are TRBV27 and TRBJ2-7; a possible D gene is TRBD2 (5 bases). The germline V gene has CDR1 MNHEY and CDR2 SMNVEV (reference sequence). The V end lost 6 bases, the J end lost 0 bases, and 12 bases lay between the germline ends. CDR3 size: 14 residues. The CDR3: CASSPRGSSYEQYF. CDR3 nucleotides: TGTGCCAGCAGCCCACGGGGAAGCTCCTACGAGCAGTACTTC.

The chain carries TRBV27 and TRBJ2-3, with 14 nucleotides matching TRBD2. Germline CDR1 is MNHEY and CDR2 is SMNVEV (reference sequence). The V segment lost 6 bases and the J segment 6 bases; nucleotides outside the gene matches: 5. The CDR3 is made up of 15 amino acids. CDR3 bases: TGTGCCAGCAGCAGACTAGCGGGAGGGCCGGATACGCAGTATTTT. This codes for CASSRLAGGPDTQYF.

The V and J genes are TRBV18 and TRBJ2-7, with 7 bases matching TRBD1. Germline V gene sequence: CDR1 KGHSH, CDR2 LQKENI. With 3 bases clipped from V and 5 bases from J, the junction kept 7 bases outside the gene matches. The CDR3 covers 14 residues. The CDR3 sequence: CASSPTGVYDEQYF. In DNA, the CDR3 is TGTGCCAGCTCACCCACAGGGGTATACGACGAGCAGTACTTC.

The rearrangement uses TRBV13 and TRBJ2-1, with 9 nucleotides matching TRBD1. The CDR3 has 13 residues. J gave up 8 bases and V 5 bases, and 4 bases lay outside the gene matches. Germline V lookup: CDR1 PRHDT, CDR2 FYEKMQ (reference sequence). The CDR3 is CASSGQGLDEQFF. For the CDR3, the DNA is TGTGCCAGCAGCGGACAGGGGCTCGATGAGCAGTTCTTC.

This chain uses TRBV5-8 with TRBJ1-2; no definite D call. The CDR3 is made up of 16 amino acids. In germline, CDR1 is SGHTS, CDR2 YDEGEE. V dropped 1 base and J dropped 5 bases, with 18 bases sitting between them. This CDR3 is CASSLSRNPPRYGYTF. CDR3 in DNA: TGTGCCAGCAGCTTGTCCCGAAACCCACCACGATATGGCTACACCTTC.

The chain's CDR3 is CASKSDSLTYEQYF. DNA for the CDR3: TGCGCCAGCAAATCGGACAGCCTCACCTACGAGCAGTACTTC. The chain has TRBV5-1 and TRBJ2-7; perhaps TRBD1 as D (6 bases). CDR3 length: 14 residues. The germline V and J ends were trimmed by 6 bases and 2 bases, with 15 bases remaining between them. Germline V gives CDR1 SGHRS, CDR2 YFSETQ.

DNA for the CDR3: TGCAGCGTGGGGGCCTCGGTTGGGGACAGAGCCTACAATGAGCAGTTCTTC. Translating gives CSVGASVGDRAYNEQFF. The J gene is TRBJ2-1, the V gene TRBV29-1; 7 nucleotides align to TRBD1. The germline gives CDR1 SQVTM, CDR2 ANQGSEA. V gave up 6 bases and J gave up 2 bases; unmatched junction bases: 16. The CDR3 covers 17 residues.

The genes are TRBV7-8 and TRBJ1-1, with 9 bases matching TRBD1. The CDR3 extends over 12 amino acids. From germline, CDR1 is SGHVS and CDR2 FQNEAQ. J gave up 8 bases and V 11 bases, and 9 bases lay outside the gene matches. The CDR3 loop is CASLSDRGEAFF. The CDR3 coding sequence is TGTGCCTCCCTCTCGGACAGGGGAGAAGCTTTCTTT.

This chain uses TRBV10-1 with TRBJ1-5; D might be TRBD1 (6 bases). The CDR3 consists of 23 residues. Germline V lookup: CDR1 WNHNN, CDR2 SYGVQD (reference sequence). Trimming stripped 0 bases from V and 6 bases from J, with 36 bases between. The CDR3 nucleotides read TGCGCCAGCAGTGAGTCGATGGGCATCGAAACCCGGATGTCAACAGGGTACGGTCAGCCCCAGCATTTT. Its protein is CASSESMGIETRMSTGYGQPQHF.

The chain recombines TRBV30 with TRBJ1-1; possibly TRBD1 for D (6 bases). The V and J ends lost 1 base and 1 base respectively, with 13 bases between them. CDR1 and CDR2 from the germline V gene are GTSNPN and SVGIG (reference sequence). This CDR3 comprises 15 residues. CDR3 bases: TGTGCCTGGAGTGAGGTCAGGGGCGCGAACACTGAAGCTTTCTTT. Amino acid sequence: CAWSEVRGANTEAFF.